This T cell receptor beta chain was sequenced in a study of blood T cells in healthy people across ages. For the study at large: Per two T cells, about one barcoded beta molecule was captured through template switching.

PCR was performed a second time for roughly 7 to 12 cycles using a sample-barcoded 5' primer and a J-beta primer mix. From each sample, at least 2.5 million paired-end reads containing CDR3 were obtained. MiXCR, applied by TCRdb to the 5' RACE reads, yields one record per CDR3 protein. The data contain about 1.4 million distinct CDR3 sequences, approximately 59% of them singletons. The CDR3 has 12 residues. Germline assignment: CDR1 LNHNV and CDR2 YYDKDF (reference sequence). Trimming took off 0 bases at V and 6 bases at J, with 5 bases between the two ends. The receptor comes from a man aged 18 to 30 in good health. The genes are TRBV15 and TRBJ1-2; D unresolved. Sequenced: blood. CDR3 bases: TGTGCCACCAGCAGAGAGAGGAATGGCTACACCTTC. Protein: CATSRERNGYTF.